The 28 T cell receptor beta chains presented below share a single source sample, sequenced in a study of blood T cells in healthy people across ages. Through a sample-barcoded 5' primer and a J-beta primer mix, a second PCR was run for roughly 6 to 11 cycles. TCRdb re-called the 5' RACE reads through MiXCR, storing one row per CDR3 protein. The sample has some 710,000 distinct CDR3 sequences; approximately 22% are singletons. Sequencing was carried out using blood. The receptors were sampled from a man in his 70s in good health.

This chain connects TRBV20-1 to TRBJ2-4, with 7 bases identical to TRBD1. J gave up 8 bases and V 6 bases, and 10 bases lay outside the gene matches. The CDR3 is 13 residues long. Per the germline V gene, CDR1 is DFQATT and CDR2 is SNEGSKA (reference sequence). This CDR3 is CSAERGLADIQYF. The CDR3 nucleotides are TGCAGTGCCGAAAGGGGGCTCGCGGACATTCAGTACTTC.

The genes are TRBV6-6 and TRBJ2-5, with TRBD2 matching 8 bases. The trim removed 4 bases at V and 5 bases at J, leaving 6 bases unmatched. The germline V gene encodes CDR1 MNHNY and CDR2 SVGAGI (reference sequence). The CDR3 consists of 14 residues. In DNA form, the CDR3 reads TGTGCCAGCAGTTCCGGGACTAGTTACGAGACCCAGTACTTC. It specifies CASSSGTSYETQYF.

This clonotype was counted only a few times. The J gene is TRBJ2-5, the V gene TRBV14; D is possibly TRBD1 or TRBD2 (5 bases each). V was trimmed by 1 base and J by 0 bases, leaving 15 bases between them. The CDR3 contains 17 residues. The germline CDR1 and CDR2 sequences are SGHDN and FVKESK. The CDR3 sequence is CASSQGLAGTHQETQYF. Written as DNA, the CDR3 is TGTGCCAGCAGCCAAGGATTGGCAGGGACCCACCAAGAGACCCAGTACTTC.

This clonotype came up many times. This chain links TRBV29-1 with TRBJ2-3, with a weak D call TRBD2 (5 bases). The CDR3 loop spans 13 amino acids. CDR1 is SQVTM, CDR2 ANQGSEA, per germline. V gave up 5 bases and J gave up 0 bases, with 9 bases separating them. CDR3 protein: CSVFRRSTDTQYF. Here the CDR3 DNA reads TGCAGCGTTTTCAGGAGGAGCACAGATACGCAGTATTTT.

This clonotype has at least ten counts. This chain uses TRBV7-2 with TRBJ2-4; D is possibly TRBD2 (6 bases). Germline V gene sequence: CDR1 SGHTA, CDR2 FQGNSA. V dropped 5 bases and J dropped 4 bases, with 12 bases sitting between them. CDR3 length: 14 residues. The CDR3 DNA follows: TGTGCCAGCAGCCCCGGGACTCCGAAAAACATTCAGTACTTC. It codes for CASSPGTPKNIQYF.

This rearrangement joins TRBV6-5 to TRBJ1-2; tentatively, D is TRBD1 (5 bases). The germline V gene has CDR1 MNHEY and CDR2 SVGAGI. The CDR3 covers 16 residues. The V and J ends lost 6 bases and 2 bases respectively, with 19 bases between them. The CDR3: CASSRGRQGVNYGYTF. CDR3 sequence (DNA): TGTGCCAGCAGCCGAGGACGGCAGGGAGTCAACTATGGCTACACCTTC.

This clonotype was counted only a few times. The chain uses TRBV10-2 and TRBJ2-1; D remains ambiguous. Trimming took off 8 bases at V and 7 bases at J, with 6 bases between the two ends. The CDR3 loop spans 10 amino acids. From germline, CDR1 is WSHSY and CDR2 SAAADI. Here the CDR3 DNA reads TGCGCCAGCGGCCAAAATGAGCAGTTCTTC. Amino acids: CASGQNEQFF.

This chain joins TRBV7-9 and TRBJ2-1; 13 positions agree with TRBD2. CDR1 is SEHNR and CDR2 is FQNEAQ in the germline V gene (reference sequence). This CDR3 contains 15 residues. Trimming removed 6 bases from V and 5 bases from J; junction bases left unmatched: 4. In nucleotides, the CDR3 is TGTGCCAGCAGAACTAGCGGGAGGGGCCACAATGAGCAGTTCTTC. Translation: CASRTSGRGHNEQFF.

This clonotype has only a few counts. This chain connects TRBV28 to TRBJ2-2; TRBD1 aligns across 9 bases. This CDR3 region has 14 residues. The V gene's germline CDR1 is MDHEN and CDR2 SYDVKM. Trimming cost V 8 bases and J 2 bases; bases outside gene matches: 3. The DNA of the CDR3 is TGTGCCAGCGGGACAGGGTCTAACACCGGGGAGCTGTTTTTT. Its translation: CASGTGSNTGELFF. Using reference TRBV28 and TRBJ2-2 for the parts outside the CDR3, the full variable domain is DVKVTQSSRYLVKRTGEKVFLECVQDMDHENMFWYRQDPGLGLRLIYFSYDVKMKEKGDIPEGYSVSREKKERFSLILESASTNQTSMYLCASGTGSNTGELFFGEGSRLTVL.

This clonotype has more than one count but fewer than ten. The rearrangement links TRBV7-3 to TRBJ1-1; D ambiguous. This CDR3 region has 14 residues. The V end lost 1 base, the J end lost 5 bases, and 11 bases lay between the germline ends. The germline gives CDR1 SGHTA, CDR2 FQGTGA. In nucleotides, the CDR3 is TGTGCCAGCAGCTTAAATCCGGGGTGGACTGAAGCTTTCTTT. This codes for CASSLNPGWTEAFF.

This clonotype was counted a few times. V usage is TRBV6-1 and J usage is TRBJ1-1; tentative D call: TRBD1 (6 bases). Trimming pared 5 bases from V and 4 bases from J, leaving 17 bases between. The CDR3 runs to 15 residues. Per the germline V gene, CDR1 is MNHNS and CDR2 is SASEGT. The CDR3 reads CASSKTGIVGTEAFF. The CDR3 nucleotides are TGTGCCAGCAGTAAAACAGGGATTGTAGGCACTGAAGCTTTCTTT.

This chain links TRBV10-2 with TRBJ1-2; the D is unclear. The V and J ends lost 0 bases and 0 bases respectively, with 5 bases between them. Germline CDR1 reads WSHSY; CDR2 reads SAAADI. This CDR3 contains 14 residues. The CDR3 bases are TGCGCCAGCAGTGAGTCTGGGTCTAACTATGGCTACACCTTC. Protein sequence: CASSESGSNYGYTF.

This chain joins TRBV29-1 and TRBJ2-5; D gene unclear. The CDR3 spans 13 residues. V was clipped by 3 bases and J by 4 bases, with 12 bases between them. Germline V lookup: CDR1 SQVTM, CDR2 ANQGSEA. CDR3 bases: TGCAGCGTTGAGGAAGGTGGTTTAGAGACCCAGTACTTC. Translation gives CSVEEGGLETQYF.

This clonotype has only a few counts. The CDR3 protein is CATSPIITAAPDTQYF. CDR3 DNA sequence: TGTGCCACCAGCCCTATTATAACAGCTGCCCCTGATACGCAGTATTTT. The V call is TRBV15, the J call TRBJ2-3; D gene unclear. The germline V gene has CDR1 LNHNV and CDR2 YYDKDF (reference sequence). The CDR3 covers 16 residues. V was cut by 5 bases and J by 6 bases, with 21 bases left in between.

J is TRBJ2-5 and V is TRBV20-1, with 8 bases aligning to TRBD1. The CDR3 has 14 amino acids. V dropped 6 bases and J dropped 9; count of bases not matched to a gene: 15. Germline assignment: CDR1 DFQATT and CDR2 SNEGSKA (reference sequence). The CDR3 nucleotides are TGCAGTGCCTGGACAGGGCGGTATAATGCGGCCCAGTACTTC. Protein: CSAWTGRYNAAQYF.

A remark on this clonotype: With a much larger clone just one base away, this may be a read error. The rearrangement links TRBV7-6 to TRBJ2-1; D gene uncertain. The V and J ends lost 0 bases and 5 bases respectively, with 11 bases between them. CDR3 length equals 15 residues. Germline lookup yields CDR1 SGHVS and CDR2 FNYEAQ. Here the CDR3 DNA reads TGTGCCAGCAGCTTAGCGGGTTACAGCCACAATGAGCAGTTCTTC. Protein: CASSLAGYSHNEQFF.

The genes are TRBV9 and TRBJ2-3; D not resolved. This CDR3 is built from 13 residues. The germline V and J ends were trimmed by 0 bases and 4 bases, with 6 bases remaining between them. Germline V lookup: CDR1 SGDLS, CDR2 YYNGEE. CDR3 bases: TGTGCCAGCAGCGTAGCACCGGCAGATACGCAGTATTTT. Protein: CASSVAPADTQYF.

V usage is TRBV12-3 or TRBV12-4 and J usage is TRBJ1-2; D is unclear. V shed 5 bases and J shed 4 bases, with 17 bases lying between them. The CDR3 contains 15 residues. This CDR3 is CASSTRRFGVYGYTF. The CDR3 DNA sequence: TGTGCCAGCAGTACCCGGAGATTTGGGGTCTATGGCTACACCTTC.

This clonotype has more than one count but fewer than ten. The V gene is TRBV7-9, the J gene TRBJ2-2, with 10 nucleotides matching TRBD2. The trim removed 2 bases at V and 6 bases at J, leaving 12 bases unmatched. Per germline, CDR1 SEHNR and CDR2 FQNEAQ (reference sequence). This CDR3 contains 18 residues. This CDR3 is CASSLRNLPSGGAGELFF. The CDR3, as DNA: TGTGCCAGCAGCTTACGGAATCTCCCTAGCGGGGGTGCCGGGGAGCTGTTTTTT.

The chain carries TRBV7-9 and TRBJ2-2; the D is unclear. Per the germline V gene, CDR1 is SEHNR and CDR2 is FQNEAQ (reference sequence). Trimming cost V 1 base and J 3 bases, with 9 bases left between them. The CDR3 totals 15 residues. Here the CDR3 DNA reads TGTGCCAGCAGCTTAGGGCGCCTTCACACCGGGGAGCTGTTTTTT. Protein sequence: CASSLGRLHTGELFF.

V usage is TRBV7-2 and J usage is TRBJ2-1, with 11 bases identical to TRBD2. The germline CDR1 and CDR2 sequences are SGHTA and FQGNSA. Trimming removed 5 bases from V and 4 bases from J; junction bases left unmatched: 7. This CDR3 region has 16 residues. The CDR3 sequence: CASSPIAGGVYNEQFF. CDR3 nucleotides: TGTGCCAGCAGCCCGATAGCGGGAGGGGTTTACAATGAGCAGTTCTTC.

The CDR3 sequence is CASTTVREGYNEQFF. For the CDR3, the DNA is TGTGCCAGTACAACGGTCAGGGAAGGGTACAATGAGCAGTTCTTC. This rearrangement joins TRBV19 to TRBJ2-1; D is perhaps TRBD1 (5 bases). Germline V gives CDR1 LNHDA, CDR2 SQIVND (reference sequence). Trimming cost V 7 bases and J 4 bases, with 17 bases left between them. The length of the CDR3 is 15 residues. Full variable domain (missing parts from reference TRBV19 and TRBJ2-1): DGGITQSPKYLFRKEGQNVTLSCEQNLNHDAMYWYRQDPGQGLRLIYYSQIVNDFQKGDIAEGYSVSREKKESFPLTVTSAQKNPTAFYLCASTTVREGYNEQFFGPGTRLTVL.

This chain uses TRBV5-5 with TRBJ2-2, with D tentatively TRBD1 (6 bases). The ends were cut back, 5 bases at V and 0 bases at J, with 14 bases in the middle. Germline V lookup: CDR1 SGHKS, CDR2 YYEKEE (reference sequence). This CDR3 is built from 16 residues. As DNA, the CDR3 is TGTGCCAGCAGACCCGGGACAAGCACGAACACCGGGGAGCTGTTTTTT. This translates into CASRPGTSTNTGELFF.

The V call is TRBV18, the J call TRBJ2-5; 11 nucleotides line up with TRBD1. The DNA end favors TRBJ2-7, so the J call may be wrong. Germline V gives CDR1 KGHSH, CDR2 LQKENI. The CDR3 loop spans 14 amino acids. The chain's CDR3 is CASSPRTGGDEQYV. The CDR3 DNA is TGTGCCAGCTCACCACGGACAGGGGGCGACGAGCAGTACGTC.

In its sample, this clonotype was seen a few times. The CDR3 protein is CSAAKSGAITGELFF. The DNA for the CDR3 is TGCAGTGCTGCCAAGAGCGGGGCGATTACCGGGGAGCTGTTTTTT. This sequence joins TRBV20-1 and TRBJ2-2; 7 nucleotides match TRBD2. The V gene end was trimmed by 5 bases and the J gene end by 5 bases; junction bases not matched to a gene: 11. This CDR3 spans 15 amino acids. Germline V gives CDR1 DFQATT, CDR2 SNEGSKA (reference sequence).

This clonotype was seen many times. V and J are TRBV5-1 and TRBJ2-7; D may be TRBD2 (5 bases). CDR1 is SGHRS, CDR2 YFSETQ, per germline. V lost 0 bases, J lost 0 bases, and 7 bases lay in between. The CDR3 spans 14 residues. CDR3 protein: CASSLERSSYEQYF. CDR3 sequence (DNA): TGCGCCAGCAGCTTGGAGCGGTCCTCCTACGAGCAGTACTTC.

This sequence joins TRBV12-3 or TRBV12-4 and TRBJ1-1; 11 nucleotides agree with TRBD1. With 6 bases clipped from V and 4 bases from J, the junction kept 1 base outside the gene matches. The CDR3 contains 13 residues. CDR3 nucleotides: TGTGCCAGCAGGGGACAGGGGGGCACTGAAGCTTTCTTT. Residues: CASRGQGGTEAFF.

There are a few counts of this clonotype. The rearrangement joins TRBV28 to TRBJ2-5; D is unclear. CDR3 length equals 14 residues. CDR1 is MDHEN and CDR2 is SYDVKM in the germline V gene. Trimming left V 2 bases short and J 7 bases short, with 14 bases between. The CDR3 DNA is TGTGCCAGCAGTTTAACTCCTGCTCTGTCGACCCAGTACTTC. Protein sequence: CASSLTPALSTQYF.